A selection of T cell receptor beta chains follows, all from one sample in a study of T cell repertoires in cytomegalovirus infection. TCRdb re-called the reads through MiXCR, storing one row per CDR3 protein. The repertoire includes fewer than 250,000 distinct CDR3 sequences, 12% of them detected once, and roughly 1.7% sits in the top ten. The sequencing sample was made of PBMCs. Receptors originate from a human donor in good health (CMV status not recorded). Some clones in this sample may be carry-over from other donors' samples. Each CDR3 is given with its conserved first and last residue. A D gene is named only where the DNA matches it firmly. Clone size is not always given. Where it is, it says once, few, many or a class for expanded clones.

J	V	length	D	size	DNA	CDR3
TRBJ1-1	TRBV20-1	13	NA	NA	TGCAGTGCTCGCCTGGGTACGAACACTGAAGCTTTCTTT	CSARLGTNTEAFF
TRBJ2-7	TRBV2	14	TRBD1	NA	TGTGCCAGCAGTGCCGGGACAGGGGCGGGCGAGCAGTACTTC	CASSAGTGAGEQYF
TRBJ2-7	TRBV25-1	14	TRBD2	many	TGTGCCAGCGAAAGCGGGAGGTACGGCTACGAGCAGTACTTC	CASESGRYGYEQYF
TRBJ2-3	TRBV28	15	NA	few	TGTGCCAGCAGTTTATCCCAGGGAAACACAGATACGCAGTATTTT	CASSLSQGNTDTQYF
TRBJ2-7	TRBV7-9	12	NA	many	TGTGCCAGCAGCCCCCACTCCTACGAGCAGTACTTC	CASSPHSYEQYF
TRBJ2-7	TRBV5-1	15	TRBD2	NA	TGCGCCAGCAGCCGGACTAGCGGGACGGACTACGAGCAGTACTTC	CASSRTSGTDYEQYF
TRBJ2-1	TRBV20-1	11	NA	NA	TGCAGGGCTTTTTTGGCCAATGAGCAGTTCTTC	CRAFLANEQFF
TRBJ2-5	TRBV14	16	TRBD2	many	TGTGCCAGCAGCGACGGGACTAGCGGGAGGGGGGAGACCCAGTACTTC	CASSDGTSGRGETQYF
TRBJ1-2	TRBV7-3	13	TRBD1	many	TGTGCCAGCAGCTCGACAGGGGGCGATGGCTACACCTTC	CASSSTGGDGYTF
TRBJ1-6	TRBV9	13	NA	NA	TGTGCCAGCAGCGGAGACACGGAATCACCCCTCCACTTT	CASSGDTESPLHF
TRBJ1-2	TRBV11-2	14	NA	many	TGTGCCAGCAGCGCCATAGGGGCTAACTATGGCTACACCTTC	CASSAIGANYGYTF
TRBJ2-1	TRBV10-3	20	TRBD2	many	TGTGCCATCAGTGAGTCGATGGTAGCGGGAGCCGTTAGCTCCTACAATGAGCAGTTCTTC	CAISESMVAGAVSSYNEQFF
TRBJ2-3	TRBV7-2	15	NA	many	TGTGCCAGCAGCTTAGCGGGGGGGCGCACAGATACGCAGTATTTT	CASSLAGGRTDTQYF
TRBJ2-3	TRBV29-1	13	NA	NA	TGCAGCGTTGAGCCCCTTAGCGGTGATACGCAGTATTTT	CSVEPLSGDTQYF
TRBJ2-1	TRBV5-1	17	TRBD2	few	TGCGCCAGCAGCGGCGGGACTAGCGGGGGGGCCGGAAATGAGCAGTTCTTC	CASSGGTSGGAGNEQFF
TRBJ1-5	TRBV11-2	16	NA	few	TGTGCCAGCAGCTTAATGGCCGGTAATAGCAATCAGCCCCAGCATTTT	CASSLMAGNSNQPQHF